The 27 T cell receptor beta chains below come from one sample, sequenced in a study of CD8 T cells in ankylosing spondylitis. Study-level findings and limits: The study identified a TCR beta motif of under ten highly homologous variants that appeared characteristic of ankylosing spondylitis blood.

From the 5' RACE reads, TCRdb called clonotypes with MiXCR, one entry per CDR3 protein. The table records approximately 540,000 distinct CDR3 sequences, about 13% of them present only once. These receptors have no known antigen. The sequenced sample consisted of blood, either unsorted or a sorted T cell fraction (not recorded which). These receptors were taken from a male donor with ankylosing spondylitis.

This clonotype was picked up a small number of times. Here the CDR3 reads CAISERQVAYEQFF. The CDR3 DNA sequence: TGTGCCATCAGTGAGCGACAGGTGGCCTATGAGCAGTTCTTC. V is TRBV10-3 and J is TRBJ2-1, with D possibly TRBD1 on 6 matching bases. CDR3 size: 14 residues. Between the trimmed V and J ends, which lost 2 bases and 8 bases, there was a span of 13 bases. Germline V lookup: CDR1 ENHRY, CDR2 SYGVKD.

A few counts support this clonotype. The rearrangement joins TRBV4-2 to TRBJ2-3, with 9 nucleotides matching TRBD2. This CDR3 is 17 amino acids long. From germline, CDR1 is LGHNA and CDR2 YNFKEQ. Trimming removed 2 bases from V and 4 bases from J; junction bases left unmatched: 10. CDR3 nucleotides: TGTGCCAGCAGCCAACAGTCTGGTCTAGCGGGACCAGATACGCAGTATTTT. Its translation: CASSQQSGLAGPDTQYF.

This clonotype was observed at least ten times. The V call is TRBV10-3, the J call TRBJ2-1; 15 positions agree with TRBD2. The V and J ends lost 3 bases and 6 bases, in that order; junction bases with no gene match: 15. Germline CDR1 and CDR2: ENHRY and SYGVKD. This CDR3 region has 20 residues. DNA for the CDR3: TGTGCCATCAGTGACCCCCGGGGACTAGCGGGAGGTACTCGTAGCAATGAGCAGTTCTTC. Protein product: CAISDPRGLAGGTRSNEQFF.

This chain joins TRBV20-1 and TRBJ2-1, with a weak D call TRBD2 (5 bases). Trimming took 6 bases from V and 4 from J, leaving 16 bases between them. The CDR3 extends over 14 amino acids. CDR1 DFQATT and CDR2 SNEGSKA come from the germline V gene (reference sequence). CDR3 coding DNA: TGCAGTGCCCGCCGCCCGGGCGGGTACAATGAGCAGTTCTTC. As protein: CSARRPGGYNEQFF.

The chain is built from TRBV20-1 and TRBJ2-3; TRBD1 or TRBD2 may be the D gene (7 bases each). The CDR3 covers 15 residues. The germline CDR1 and CDR2 sequences are DFQATT and SNEGSKA (reference sequence). The ends were cut back, 5 bases at V and 6 bases at J, with 21 bases in the middle. The CDR3 sequence is CSAQGGSGTEDTQYF. The CDR3 DNA reads as TGCAGTGCTCAAGGGGGGAGCGGGACAGAGGATACGCAGTATTTT.

The chain couples TRBV20-1 to TRBJ2-1; 7 nucleotides line up with TRBD2. Germline values: CDR1 DFQATT, CDR2 SNEGSKA (reference sequence). J was trimmed by 7 bases and V by 1 base; bases with no gene match: 13. The CDR3 covers 16 residues. Written as DNA, the CDR3 is TGCAGTGCTAGAGTCGCTTTAAGCGGGAAGGGTAATGAGCAGTTCTTC. As protein: CSARVALSGKGNEQFF.

The chain carries TRBV4-2 and TRBJ1-1; D is perhaps TRBD1 (5 bases). The CDR3 covers 18 residues. Per germline, CDR1 LGHNA and CDR2 YNFKEQ. Trimming pared 1 base from V and 5 bases from J, leaving 23 bases between. The CDR3 nucleotides read TGTGCCAGCAGCCAAGGGGCAGGGATCATTACGGGGGAAACTGAAGCTTTCTTT. Protein sequence: CASSQGAGIITGETEAFF.

This clonotype was picked up a small number of times. V and J are TRBV10-3 and TRBJ1-6, with TRBD1 as a possible D gene (5 bases). The CDR3 length is 15 residues. Looked up from germline, CDR1 is ENHRY and CDR2 is SYGVKD. V gave up 4 bases and J gave up 8 bases, with 15 bases separating them. The CDR3 DNA reads TGTGCCATCAGTGGCCAAACCCAAGGGGATTCACCCCTCCACTTT. This translates into CAISGQTQGDSPLHF.

The rearrangement links TRBV11-2 to TRBJ1-2; D is unresolved. Germline values: CDR1 SGHAT, CDR2 FQNNGV. CDR3 size: 13 residues. Trimming cost V 2 bases and J 1 base, with 5 bases left between them. The CDR3: CASSLRDNYGYTF. The CDR3 DNA reads TGTGCCAGCAGCTTAAGGGATAACTATGGCTACACCTTC.

This clonotype has more than one count but fewer than ten. The gene calls are TRBV7-9 and TRBJ1-1, with D tentatively TRBD1 (6 bases). Germline V CDR1 and CDR2: SEHNR, FQNEAQ (reference sequence). The CDR3 is 13 amino acids. V lost 10 bases and J lost 0, with 12 bases in between. The CDR3 DNA is TGTGCCACCACACAGGGCATGAACACTGAAGCTTTCTTT. Translated: CATTQGMNTEAFF.

This clonotype was detected a few times. This chain uses TRBV7-8 with TRBJ1-4, with 11 positions matching TRBD1. The CDR3 runs 15 residues. The ends lost 5 bases at V and 6 bases at J; junction bases unmatched: 5. Germline CDR1 SGHVS, CDR2 FQNEAQ. The CDR3 bases are TGTGCCAGCAGCAAGGGGACAGGGGGGGATGAAAAACTGTTTTTT. Its translation: CASSKGTGGDEKLFF.

This clonotype occurred many times. The CDR3 sequence: CASSPLGQGMLKAEAFF. The CDR3 nucleotides read TGTGCCAGCAGTCCATTAGGACAGGGGATGTTAAAGGCTGAAGCTTTCTTT. The rearrangement joins TRBV27 to TRBJ1-1; 9 nucleotides agree with TRBD1. The CDR3 covers 17 residues. V lost 5 bases and J lost 6; bases outside the gene matches: 16. Germline CDR1 MNHEY, CDR2 SMNVEV (reference sequence).

The chain employs TRBV3-1 and TRBJ1-4; D is undetermined. The CDR3 is 15 amino acids. Germline lookup yields CDR1 LGHDT and CDR2 YNNKEL (reference sequence). V was cut by 3 bases and J by 10 bases, with 18 bases left in between. The DNA for the CDR3 is TGTGCCAGCAGCCACGCGAGTCAGGCCGTGGGAAAACTGTTTTTT. It yields the protein CASSHASQAVGKLFF.

This clonotype was recorded many times. The J gene is TRBJ2-5, the V gene TRBV12-3 or TRBV12-4, with 9 bases matching TRBD1. The CDR3 has 15 amino acids. Unmatched junction bases numbered 7, after V lost 4 bases and J lost 4 bases. CDR3 loop: CASSSLQGAGETQYF. In DNA, the CDR3 is TGTGCCAGCAGTTCGTTACAGGGGGCGGGAGAGACCCAGTACTTC.

This chain links TRBV27 with TRBJ2-7, with D unclear. CDR3 length: 15 amino acids. Deletions cut 6 bases from V and 2 bases from J, with 17 bases between. Germline V CDR1 and CDR2: MNHEY, SMNVEV (reference sequence). This chain's CDR3 is CASSLTPPDPYEQYF. The CDR3 region has the DNA TGTGCCAGCAGCCTGACTCCTCCAGATCCCTACGAGCAGTACTTC.

The V gene is TRBV20-1, the J gene TRBJ1-6, with 7 bases identical to TRBD1. CDR1 is DFQATT, CDR2 SNEGSKA, per germline (reference sequence). The CDR3 has 15 residues. V dropped 3 bases and J dropped 6; count of bases not matched to a gene: 8. DNA of the CDR3: TGCAGTGCTAGTCCGACAGGGACTAGTAATTCACCCCTCCACTTT. Translating it yields CSASPTGTSNSPLHF.

This clonotype appeared many times. The chain has TRBV24-1 and TRBJ2-1; 7 bases fit TRBD2. CDR3 size: 15 residues. Germline V gene sequence: CDR1 KGHDR, CDR2 SFDVKD. V was clipped by 9 bases and J by 6 bases; unmatched bases: 13. CDR3 sequence: CATAKGTSDINEQFF. DNA of the CDR3: TGTGCCACCGCAAAAGGTACTAGCGACATCAATGAGCAGTTCTTC.

A few counts support this clonotype. V usage is TRBV27 and J usage is TRBJ1-1; D is possibly TRBD1 (5 bases). Germline V lookup: CDR1 MNHEY, CDR2 SMNVEV (reference sequence). The CDR3 is 15 residues long. V lost 5 bases to trimming and J lost 10 bases, with 23 bases between them. The CDR3 loop is CASSISALQVTGAFF. CDR3 sequence (DNA): TGTGCCAGCAGTATTTCAGCCTTACAGGTTACAGGAGCTTTCTTT.

V usage is TRBV6-1 and J usage is TRBJ1-1, with a tentative D call TRBD1 (5 bases). The CDR3 has 14 residues. Trimming left V 7 bases short and J 1 base short, with 13 bases between. Germline V gene lookup returns CDR1 MNHNS and CDR2 SASEGT. The DNA of the CDR3 is TGTGCCAGCACCTCGGGACTGGCGAACACTGAAGCTTTCTTT. Translation gives CASTSGLANTEAFF.

The gene calls are TRBV3-1 and TRBJ2-2; 9 bases match TRBD2. Germline V lookup: CDR1 LGHDT, CDR2 YNNKEL (reference sequence). Trimming took 1 base from V and 5 from J; bases not matched to a gene: 8. The CDR3 covers 17 residues. The chain's CDR3 is CASSQATSGLPTGELFF. CDR3 nucleotides: TGTGCCAGCAGCCAAGCGACTAGCGGACTCCCTACCGGGGAGCTGTTTTTT.

This chain uses TRBV5-4 with TRBJ2-3; D is unclear. The CDR3 contains 13 residues. CDR1 SGHNT and CDR2 YYREEE come from the germline V gene (reference sequence). Trimming shortened V by 7 bases and J by 1 base, and 10 bases separated the two germline ends. The CDR3 here is CASESTGTDTQYF. CDR3 in DNA: TGTGCCAGCGAATCCACGGGCACAGATACGCAGTATTTT.

This clonotype was recorded a few times. The V call is TRBV12-3 or TRBV12-4, the J call TRBJ2-7; D is undetermined. This CDR3 comprises 14 residues. V lost 5 bases to trimming and J lost 0 bases, with 11 bases between them. The CDR3 loop reads CASSPSHSSYEQYF. The CDR3 coding sequence is TGTGCCAGCAGTCCCTCACACAGCTCCTACGAGCAGTACTTC.

The chain is built from TRBV10-3 and TRBJ1-2; D may be TRBD1 (5 bases). CDR1 ENHRY and CDR2 SYGVKD come from the germline V gene. This CDR3 contains 14 residues. The V end was cut by 0 bases, the J end by 6 bases, with 11 bases between. The CDR3 spells CAISESSQAHGYTF. CDR3 DNA: TGTGCCATCAGTGAGTCGTCACAGGCGCATGGCTACACCTTC.

This clonotype was observed at least ten times. V is TRBV10-1 and J is TRBJ2-2, with 7 bases identical to TRBD1. V lost 8 bases to trimming and J lost 0 bases; unmatched junction nucleotides: 3. This CDR3 comprises 14 residues. The germline CDR1 and CDR2 sequences are WNHNN and SYGVQD (reference sequence). In nucleotides, the CDR3 is TGCGCCAGCCGGGACAGCCCGAACACCGGGGAGCTGTTTTTT. Translation: CASRDSPNTGELFF.

This clonotype was detected a few times. The chain links TRBV9 to TRBJ2-7, with 10 bases identical to TRBD2. The trim removed 5 bases at V and 3 bases at J, leaving 5 bases unmatched. This CDR3 has 14 amino acids. Germline values: CDR1 SGDLS, CDR2 YYNGEE. CDR3 amino acids: CASSRLAGSYEQYF. For the CDR3, the DNA is TGTGCCAGCAGTAGACTAGCGGGTAGCTACGAGCAGTACTTC. Supplemented by reference TRBV9 and TRBJ2-7, the full variable domain reads DSGVTQTPKHLITATGQRVTLRCSPRSGDLSVYWYQQSLDQGLQFLIQYYNGEERAKGNILERFSAQQFPDLHSELNLSSLELGDSALYFCASSRLAGSYEQYFGPGTRLTVT.

This chain uses TRBV5-6 with TRBJ2-7, with TRBD1 matching 10 bases. Per germline, CDR1 SGHDT and CDR2 YYEEEE. Trimming took 4 bases from V and 2 from J; bases not matched to a gene: 3. The CDR3 is made up of 14 amino acids. The CDR3 coding sequence is TGTGCCAGCAGCCCCGGGACAGGGGCCTACGAGCAGTACGTC. As protein: CASSPGTGAYEQYV.

This clonotype has a handful of counts. The gene calls are TRBV28 and TRBJ2-1; D not certain. CDR3 size: 11 residues. The V end lost 5 bases, the J end lost 16 bases, and 15 bases lay between the germline ends. CDR1 MDHEN and CDR2 SYDVKM come from the germline V gene. CDR3 protein: CASSLYRALFF. The CDR3 nucleotides read TGTGCCAGCAGTCTCTACCGGGCCCTTTTCTTC.